This TCR beta chain was documented in a study of cytomegalovirus exposure and HLA in healthy donors. PCR employed 60 Vbeta and 13 Jbeta primers. Clones were sequenced by immunoSEQ multiplex PCR, and TCRdb holds only the in-frame ones, with some missing. The sample lists more than 150,000 clones; roughly 81% were seen once. General study points: Rarity held for most TCR sequences, but there were some public TCRs that occurred in many donors. Association of 16,951 TCR beta sequences with HLA alleles was found at 0.05 false discovery rate in a later analysis. In a later analysis, TCR beta V- and J-gene trimming showed a link to a missense DCLRE1C variant.

Of note for this clone: The antigen is unknown.

Germline CDR1 reads MNHEY; CDR2 reads SVGAGI. CDR3 length equals 16 residues. V was pared by 0 bases and J by 6 bases, with 3 bases of the junction left unmatched. The chain couples TRBV6-5 to TRBJ1-6, with 9 bases lining up with TRBD1. The specimen sequenced was PBMCs. This receptor was taken from a woman aged 18-30 years in good health and CMV-seronegative. CDR3 sequence (DNA): TGTGCCAGCAGTTACTCACAGGGGGCTGCTAATTCACCCCTCCACTTT. This codes for CASSYSQGAANSPLHF.